A single sample gave rise to the 26 T cell receptor beta chains below, sequenced in a study of shared clonotypes between healthy human individuals. Using immunoSEQ multiplex PCR, the repertoire was profiled, and TCRdb retains in-frame clones only, with some absent. The data show over 1.4 million clones, roughly 96% seen once. The material sequenced was naive CD4+ T cells sorted from blood. Subset of the sample: CD45RA+ positively selected. These receptor sequences come from a man aged 25 to 40 in good health.

The rearrangement uses TRBV7-2 and TRBJ1-5, with 7 bases that match TRBD1. Unmatched junction bases numbered 4, after V lost 2 bases and J lost 6 bases. The CDR3 loop spans 14 amino acids. CDR1 is SGHTA and CDR2 is FQGNSA in the germline V gene. CDR3 bases: TGTGCCAGCAGCTTACGACAGGGAGCTCAGCCCCAGCATTTT. Translating gives CASSLRQGAQPQHF.

The rearrangement links TRBV20-1 to TRBJ2-7; TRBD1 agrees at 9 bases. Germline trimming cut 5 bases from V and 6 bases from J; bases unmatched to any gene: 2. The CDR3 length is 11 residues. In germline, CDR1 is DFQATT, CDR2 SNEGSKA (reference sequence). The CDR3: CSAGGQGEQYF. The CDR3 DNA follows: TGCAGTGCTGGGGGACAGGGCGAGCAGTACTTC.

The rearrangement joins TRBV5-6 to TRBJ2-3; TRBD2 agrees at 16 bases. From germline, CDR1 is SGHDT and CDR2 YYEEEE. The ends lost 4 bases at V and 0 bases at J; junction bases unmatched: 5. CDR3 length: 18 amino acids. The CDR3 bases are TGTGCCAGCAGCCTAGGGACTAGCGGGAGGGTGAGCACAGATACGCAGTATTTT. Its protein is CASSLGTSGRVSTDTQYF.

This clone was detected only once. The genes are TRBV19 and TRBJ1-5; no definite D call. In germline, CDR1 is LNHDA, CDR2 SQIVND (reference sequence). V lost 5 bases, J lost 4 bases, and 12 bases lay in between. This CDR3 has 14 residues. CDR3 bases: TGTGCCAGTAGTGTTGTCGGAACGAATCAGCCCCAGCATTTT. Its translation is CASSVVGTNQPQHF.

This clone was counted a few times. The chain has TRBV7-8 and TRBJ2-1; 10 bases map to TRBD2. The CDR3 loop spans 15 amino acids. The J segment lost 2 bases and the V segment lost 5 bases, leaving 3 bases of the junction unmatched. The germline V gene has CDR1 SGHVS and CDR2 FQNEAQ. CDR3 region: CASSMLAGAYNEQFF. The DNA for the CDR3 is TGTGCCAGCAGCATGCTAGCGGGAGCCTACAATGAGCAGTTCTTC.

This chain uses TRBV11-3 with TRBJ2-3; 7 bases match TRBD1. Germline values: CDR1 SGHNT, CDR2 YENEEA. The CDR3 runs to 16 residues. V shed 5 bases, J shed 1 base, and the junction held 9 bases outside the gene matches. CDR3 residues: CASSATPGTGTDTQYF. The CDR3 DNA reads TGTGCCAGCAGCGCGACGCCCGGGACAGGCACAGATACGCAGTATTTT.

In its sample, this clone was seen a few times. This chain joins TRBV27 and TRBJ2-3; D is unresolved. Trimming removed 8 bases from V and 2 bases from J, with 14 bases in between. CDR1 and CDR2 (germline): MNHEY, SMNVEV (reference sequence). This CDR3 has 14 amino acids. The CDR3 nucleotides are TGTGCCAGCGGAGACCGGGCCTACACAGATACGCAGTATTTT. It is translated as CASGDRAYTDTQYF.

The chain employs TRBV7-2 and TRBJ1-5; possibly TRBD1 for D (5 bases). Germline-derived CDR1 and CDR2 are SGHTA and FQGNSA. CDR3 size: 14 residues. The ends were cut back, 1 base at V and 7 bases at J, with 11 bases in the middle. For the CDR3, the DNA is TGTGCCAGCAGCTTAGGGGGGTTTGGACAGCCCCAGCATTTT. Its translation: CASSLGGFGQPQHF.

This clone has only one observation. The V and J genes are TRBV11-3 and TRBJ2-1, with 7 bases matching TRBD1. This CDR3 contains 15 residues. Germline trimming cut 5 bases from V and 6 bases from J; bases unmatched to any gene: 10. CDR1 is SGHNT, CDR2 YENEEA, per germline. The CDR3 loop reads CASSPATGAVNEQFF. CDR3 nucleotide sequence: TGTGCCAGCAGCCCGGCTACAGGGGCGGTCAATGAGCAGTTCTTC. The variable domain in full, completed from reference TRBV11-3 and TRBJ2-1, reads EAGVVQSPRYKIIEKKQPVAFWCNPISGHNTLYWYLQNLGQGPELLIRYENEEAVDDSQLPKDRFSAERLKGVDSTLKIQPAELGDSAVYLCASSPATGAVNEQFFGPGTRLTVL.

The J gene is TRBJ2-1, the V gene TRBV9, with D perhaps TRBD2 (5 bases). The germline CDR1 and CDR2 sequences are SGDLS and YYNGEE. The V gene lost 0 bases and the J gene lost 2 bases, with 9 bases spanning the gap. The CDR3 has 15 amino acids. The CDR3 reads CASSVAVTTYNEQFF. The CDR3, as DNA: TGTGCCAGCAGCGTAGCAGTGACTACCTACAATGAGCAGTTCTTC.

The chain carries TRBV27 and TRBJ1-5, with D unclear. The CDR3 runs to 14 residues. Germline V lookup: CDR1 MNHEY, CDR2 SMNVEV (reference sequence). V lost 6 bases to trimming and J lost 7 bases, with 16 bases between them. The CDR3 nucleotides read TGTGCCAGCAGCCAGCGGGAGGGTAAGCAGCCCCAGCATTTT. The encoded protein is CASSQREGKQPQHF.

This chain links TRBV9 with TRBJ2-1, with D maybe TRBD2 (5 bases). The CDR3 covers 18 residues. The V gene's germline CDR1 is SGDLS and CDR2 YYNGEE. Trimming took off 0 bases at V and 4 bases at J, with 20 bases between the two ends. The CDR3 bases are TGTGCCAGCAGCGTAGAGGGAGCCGGTTCCCACTATTACAATGAGCAGTTCTTC. Encoded protein: CASSVEGAGSHYYNEQFF.

J is TRBJ2-7 and V is TRBV19; D possibly corresponds to TRBD2 (5 bases). V was shortened by 6 bases and J by 3 bases, with 21 bases between the two germline ends. Germline V CDR1 and CDR2: LNHDA, SQIVND (reference sequence). The CDR3 extends over 16 amino acids. The CDR3 DNA is TGTGCCAGTAGCCGGACTGGCGGGCAAGACAACTACGAGCAGTACTTC. It yields the protein CASSRTGGQDNYEQYF.

The genes are TRBV7-2 and TRBJ2-7; perhaps TRBD2 as D (6 bases). Trimming took 5 bases from V and 2 from J, leaving 13 bases between them. This CDR3 comprises 14 residues. Germline values: CDR1 SGHTA, CDR2 FQGNSA. CDR3 DNA sequence: TGTGCCAGCAGCCCGGGACTCCCGCCCTACGAGCAGTACTTC. It yields the protein CASSPGLPPYEQYF.

The chain couples TRBV11-2 to TRBJ1-1; tentatively, D is TRBD1 (6 bases). Germline V gives CDR1 SGHAT, CDR2 FQNNGV. The CDR3 sequence is 15 residues long. Trimming pared 0 bases from V and 4 bases from J, leaving 12 bases between. CDR3 residues: CASSLDLPGVTEAFF. The CDR3 nucleotides are TGTGCCAGCAGCTTAGATCTCCCAGGGGTCACTGAAGCTTTCTTT.

The chain employs TRBV6-5 and TRBJ1-5; D call uncertain. The CDR3 is 15 residues long. V lost 0 bases and J 4 bases, leaving 10 bases between the germline ends. Germline V gene sequence: CDR1 MNHEY, CDR2 SVGAGI. The CDR3, as DNA: TGTGCCAGCAGTTACTCGAGGTGGGGAAATCAGCCCCAGCATTTT. Encoded protein: CASSYSRWGNQPQHF.

The chain combines TRBV7-9 with TRBJ2-2; D remains ambiguous. Germline V gives CDR1 SEHNR, CDR2 FQNEAQ (reference sequence). The CDR3 runs to 16 residues. Deletions cut 6 bases from V and 2 bases from J, with 16 bases between. The CDR3 nucleotides are TGTGCCAGCAGACGGACCAGTAGGCCTAACACCGGGGAGCTGTTTTTT. Translation gives CASRRTSRPNTGELFF.

V gene TRBV7-2 combines with J gene TRBJ2-2; no definite D call. Trimming cost V 5 bases and J 7 bases, with 8 bases left between them. Germline-derived CDR1 and CDR2 are SGHTA and FQGNSA. CDR3 size: 12 residues. The CDR3 here is CASSPPGGELFF. The CDR3 coding sequence is TGTGCCAGCAGCCCCCCGGGCGGGGAGCTGTTTTTT.

The rearrangement joins TRBV6-1 to TRBJ1-5, with no clear D. This CDR3 spans 11 amino acids. CDR1 MNHNS and CDR2 SASEGT come from the germline V gene. V lost 4 bases, J lost 9 bases, and 7 bases lay in between. The CDR3 sequence: CASSGGWPQHF. In nucleotides, the CDR3 is TGTGCCAGCAGTGGAGGTTGGCCCCAGCATTTT.

This rearrangement joins TRBV14 to TRBJ1-2, with TRBD1 matching 10 bases. The germline V gene encodes CDR1 SGHDN and CDR2 FVKESK. Trimming removed 5 bases from V and 8 bases from J; junction bases left unmatched: 11. This CDR3 has 15 amino acids. In nucleotides, the CDR3 is TGTGCCAGCAGCGGGACAGGGGATGGGCTGTTCGGCTACACCTTC. Translating it yields CASSGTGDGLFGYTF.

This rearrangement joins TRBV6-4 to TRBJ2-3; 10 bases map to TRBD2. CDR3 length: 15 residues. Germline CDR1 reads MRHNA; CDR2 reads SNTAGT. The V segment lost 6 bases and the J segment 1 base; nucleotides outside the gene matches: 4. The CDR3: CASRTSGLRTDTQYF. CDR3 nucleotide sequence: TGTGCCAGCAGGACTAGCGGGCTACGCACAGATACGCAGTATTTT.

This chain uses TRBV5-1 with TRBJ2-7; D call uncertain. Deletions cut 0 bases from V and 2 bases from J, with 6 bases between. This CDR3 has 13 residues. Germline CDR1 is SGHRS and CDR2 is YFSETQ. CDR3 sequence: CASSLGAAYEQYF. The DNA for the CDR3 is TGCGCCAGCAGCTTGGGGGCAGCCTACGAGCAGTACTTC.

The chain is built from TRBV7-8 and TRBJ2-1; maybe TRBD2 (5 bases). The CDR3 contains 13 residues. Trimming removed 10 bases from V and 7 bases from J, with 17 bases in between. Germline CDR1 is SGHVS and CDR2 is FQNEAQ. The CDR3 coding sequence is TGTGCCACAGCTGGAGGAAGAAGGAATGAGCAGTTCTTC. Encoded protein: CATAGGRRNEQFF. The full variable domain, its missing parts supplied by reference TRBV7-8 and TRBJ2-1, is GAGVSQSPRYKVAKRGQDVALRCDPISGHVSLFWYQQALGQGPEFLTYFQNEAQLDKSGLPSDRFFAERPEGSVSTLKIQRTQQEDSAVYLCATAGGRRNEQFFGPGTRLTVL.

A remark on this clone: The sample carries other DNA sequences with the same CDR3. V is TRBV28 and J is TRBJ2-1, with D maybe TRBD1 (5 bases). Germline lookup yields CDR1 MDHEN and CDR2 SYDVKM. CDR3 length: 14 amino acids. Trimming took 7 bases from V and 0 from J, leaving 10 bases between them. CDR3 amino acids: CASNGQGSYNEQFF. CDR3 DNA: TGTGCCAGCAACGGGCAGGGCTCCTACAATGAGCAGTTCTTC.

This sequence joins TRBV15 and TRBJ2-1; TRBD2 matches at 14 bases. The CDR3 covers 17 residues. Germline CDR1 and CDR2: LNHNV and YYDKDF (reference sequence). V lost 0 bases, J lost 6 bases, and 4 bases stayed unmatched. CDR3 amino acids: CATSREVGLAGVNEQFF. CDR3 DNA: TGTGCCACCAGCAGAGAGGTGGGACTAGCGGGAGTCAATGAGCAGTTCTTC.

This chain links TRBV13 with TRBJ2-1; 7 bases fit TRBD1. J gave up 7 bases and V 4 bases, and 13 bases lay outside the gene matches. The length of the CDR3 is 16 residues. Germline CDR1 is PRHDT and CDR2 is FYEKMQ (reference sequence). DNA of the CDR3: TGTGCCAGCAGCTACCAAATAGGACAGGATTGGAATGAGCAGTTCTTC. This encodes CASSYQIGQDWNEQFF.